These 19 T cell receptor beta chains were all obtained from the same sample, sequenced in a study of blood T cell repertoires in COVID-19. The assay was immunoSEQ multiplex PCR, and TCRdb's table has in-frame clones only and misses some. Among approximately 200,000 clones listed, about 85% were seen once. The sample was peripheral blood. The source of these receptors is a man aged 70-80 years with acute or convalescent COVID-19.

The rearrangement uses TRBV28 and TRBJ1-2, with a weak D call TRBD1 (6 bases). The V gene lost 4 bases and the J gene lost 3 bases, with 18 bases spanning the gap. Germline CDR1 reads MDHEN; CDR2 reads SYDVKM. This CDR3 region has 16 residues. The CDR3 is CASSSYPNRVDYGYTF. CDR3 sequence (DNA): TGTGCCAGCAGTTCATATCCCAACAGGGTGGACTATGGCTACACCTTC.

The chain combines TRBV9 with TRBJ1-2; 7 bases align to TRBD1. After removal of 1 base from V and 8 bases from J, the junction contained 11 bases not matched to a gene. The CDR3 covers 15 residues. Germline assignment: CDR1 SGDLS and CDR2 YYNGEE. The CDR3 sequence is CASSVTDRASGGYTF. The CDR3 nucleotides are TGTGCCAGCAGCGTAACTGACAGGGCATCGGGCGGCTACACCTTC.

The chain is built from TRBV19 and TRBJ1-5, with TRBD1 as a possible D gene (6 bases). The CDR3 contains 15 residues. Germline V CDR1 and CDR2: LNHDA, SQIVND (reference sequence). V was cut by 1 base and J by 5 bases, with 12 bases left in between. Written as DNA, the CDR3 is TGTGCCAGTAGTATAGGAGGGGGGGCCGATCAGCCCCAGCATTTT. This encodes CASSIGGGADQPQHF.

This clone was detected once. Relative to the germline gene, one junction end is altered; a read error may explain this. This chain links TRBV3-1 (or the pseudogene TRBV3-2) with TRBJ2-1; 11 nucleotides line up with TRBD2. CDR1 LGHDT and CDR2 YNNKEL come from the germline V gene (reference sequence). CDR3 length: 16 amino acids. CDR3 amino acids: CASTQGVLAGVVPQFF. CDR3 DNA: TGTGCCAGCACCCAAGGGGTACTAGCGGGGGTGGTTCCTCAGTTCTTC.

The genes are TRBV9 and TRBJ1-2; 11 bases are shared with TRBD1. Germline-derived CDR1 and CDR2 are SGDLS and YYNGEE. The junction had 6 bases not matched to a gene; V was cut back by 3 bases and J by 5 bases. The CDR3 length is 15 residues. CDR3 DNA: TGTGCCAGCAGCGGAACCGGGACAGGGGGTTATGGCTACACCTTC. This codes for CASSGTGTGGYGYTF.

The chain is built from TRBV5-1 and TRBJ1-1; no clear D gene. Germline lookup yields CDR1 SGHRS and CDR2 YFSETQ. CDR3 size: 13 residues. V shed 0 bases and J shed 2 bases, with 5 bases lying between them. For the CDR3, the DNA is TGCGCCAGCAGCTTGGAACATAACACTGAAGCTTTCTTT. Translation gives CASSLEHNTEAFF.

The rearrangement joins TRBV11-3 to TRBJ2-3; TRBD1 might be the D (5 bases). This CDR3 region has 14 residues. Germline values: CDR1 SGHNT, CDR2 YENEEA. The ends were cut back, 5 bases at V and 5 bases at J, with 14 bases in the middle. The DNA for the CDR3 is TGTGCCAGCAGCCCCACGAGCCAGGGAGATACGCAGTATTTT. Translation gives CASSPTSQGDTQYF.

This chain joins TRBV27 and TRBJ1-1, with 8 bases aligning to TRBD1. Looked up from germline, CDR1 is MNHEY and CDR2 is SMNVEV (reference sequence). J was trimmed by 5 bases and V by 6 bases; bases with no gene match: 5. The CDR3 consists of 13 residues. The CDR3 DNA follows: TGTGCCAGCAGCGGACAGGGAAGAACTGAAGCTTTCTTT. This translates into CASSGQGRTEAFF.

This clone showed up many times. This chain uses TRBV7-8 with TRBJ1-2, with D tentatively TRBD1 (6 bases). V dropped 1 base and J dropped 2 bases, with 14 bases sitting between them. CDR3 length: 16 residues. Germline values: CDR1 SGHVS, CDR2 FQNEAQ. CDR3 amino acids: CASSLEIGTPNYGYTF. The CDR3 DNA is TGTGCCAGCAGCTTAGAGATCGGGACACCGAACTATGGCTACACCTTC.

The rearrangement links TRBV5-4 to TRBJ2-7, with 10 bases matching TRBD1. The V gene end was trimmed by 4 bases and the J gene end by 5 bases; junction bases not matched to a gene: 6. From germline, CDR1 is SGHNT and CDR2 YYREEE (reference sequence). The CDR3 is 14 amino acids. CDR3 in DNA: TGTGCCAGCAGCCCCCGGGACAGGGGAAACGAGCAGTACTTC. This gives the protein CASSPRDRGNEQYF.

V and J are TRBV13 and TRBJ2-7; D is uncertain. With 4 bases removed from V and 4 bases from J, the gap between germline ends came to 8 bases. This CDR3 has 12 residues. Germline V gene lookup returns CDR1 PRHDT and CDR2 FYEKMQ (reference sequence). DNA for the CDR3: TGTGCCAGCAGCTATAGTTCGTACGAGCAGTACTTC. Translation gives CASSYSSYEQYF.

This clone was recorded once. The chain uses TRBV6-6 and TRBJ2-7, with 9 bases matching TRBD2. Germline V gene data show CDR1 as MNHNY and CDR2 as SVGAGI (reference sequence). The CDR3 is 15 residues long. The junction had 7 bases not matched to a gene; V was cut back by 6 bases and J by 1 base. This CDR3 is CASSSGLADSYEQYF. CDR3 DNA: TGTGCCAGCAGCTCGGGACTAGCCGATTCCTACGAGCAGTACTTC.

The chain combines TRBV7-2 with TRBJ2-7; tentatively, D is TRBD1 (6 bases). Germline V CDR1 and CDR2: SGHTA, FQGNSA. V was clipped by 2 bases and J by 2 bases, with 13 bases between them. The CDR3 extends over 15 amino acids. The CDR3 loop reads CASSLQDRATYEQYF. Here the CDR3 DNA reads TGTGCCAGCAGCTTACAGGACAGAGCTACCTACGAGCAGTACTTC.

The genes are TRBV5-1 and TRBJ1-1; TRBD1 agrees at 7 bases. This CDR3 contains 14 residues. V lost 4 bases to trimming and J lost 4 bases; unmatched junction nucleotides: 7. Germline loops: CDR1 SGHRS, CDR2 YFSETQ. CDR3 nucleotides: TGCGCCAGCAGCCCCGGACAGGTCGGCACTGAAGCTTTCTTT. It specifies CASSPGQVGTEAFF.

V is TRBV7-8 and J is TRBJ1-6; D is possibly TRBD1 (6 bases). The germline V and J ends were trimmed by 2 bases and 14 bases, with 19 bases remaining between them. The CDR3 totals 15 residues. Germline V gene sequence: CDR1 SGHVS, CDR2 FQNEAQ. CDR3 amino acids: CASSLSTGSQGTLHF. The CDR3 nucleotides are TGTGCCAGCAGCTTATCGACAGGATCCCAAGGAACCCTCCACTTT.

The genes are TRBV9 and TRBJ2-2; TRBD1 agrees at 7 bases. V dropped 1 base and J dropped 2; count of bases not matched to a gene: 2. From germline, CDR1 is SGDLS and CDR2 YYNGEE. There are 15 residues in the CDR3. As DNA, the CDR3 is TGTGCCAGCAGCGTAACAGGGGCCAACACCGGGGAGCTGTTTTTT. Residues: CASSVTGANTGELFF. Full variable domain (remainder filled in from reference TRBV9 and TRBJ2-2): DSGVTQTPKHLITATGQRVTLRCSPRSGDLSVYWYQQSLDQGLQFLIQYYNGEERAKGNILERFSAQQFPDLHSELNLSSLELGDSALYFCASSVTGANTGELFFGEGSRLTVL.

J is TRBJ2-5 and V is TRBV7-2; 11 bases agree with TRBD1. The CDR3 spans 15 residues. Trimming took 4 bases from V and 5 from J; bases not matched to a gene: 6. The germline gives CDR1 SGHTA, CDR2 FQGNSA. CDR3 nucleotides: TGTGCCAGCAGCTCCGGACAGGGGGCTTATGAGACCCAGTACTTC. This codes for CASSSGQGAYETQYF.

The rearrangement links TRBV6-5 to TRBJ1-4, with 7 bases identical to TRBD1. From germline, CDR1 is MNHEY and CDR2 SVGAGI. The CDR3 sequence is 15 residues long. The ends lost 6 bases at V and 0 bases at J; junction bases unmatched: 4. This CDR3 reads CASSQDRATNEKLFF. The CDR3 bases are TGTGCCAGCAGCCAAGACAGGGCAACTAATGAAAAACTGTTTTTT.

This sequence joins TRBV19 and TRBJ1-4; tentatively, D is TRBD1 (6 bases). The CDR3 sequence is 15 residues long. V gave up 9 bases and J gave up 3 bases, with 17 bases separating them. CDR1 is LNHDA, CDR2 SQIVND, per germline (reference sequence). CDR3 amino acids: CASGTSYKANEKLFF. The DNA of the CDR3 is TGTGCCAGCGGGACATCATACAAGGCTAATGAAAAACTGTTTTTT. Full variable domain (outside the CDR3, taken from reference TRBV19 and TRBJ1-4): DGGITQSPKYLFRKEGQNVTLSCEQNLNHDAMYWYRQDPGQGLRLIYYSQIVNDFQKGDIAEGYSVSREKKESFPLTVTSAQKNPTAFYLCASGTSYKANEKLFFGSGTQLSVL.